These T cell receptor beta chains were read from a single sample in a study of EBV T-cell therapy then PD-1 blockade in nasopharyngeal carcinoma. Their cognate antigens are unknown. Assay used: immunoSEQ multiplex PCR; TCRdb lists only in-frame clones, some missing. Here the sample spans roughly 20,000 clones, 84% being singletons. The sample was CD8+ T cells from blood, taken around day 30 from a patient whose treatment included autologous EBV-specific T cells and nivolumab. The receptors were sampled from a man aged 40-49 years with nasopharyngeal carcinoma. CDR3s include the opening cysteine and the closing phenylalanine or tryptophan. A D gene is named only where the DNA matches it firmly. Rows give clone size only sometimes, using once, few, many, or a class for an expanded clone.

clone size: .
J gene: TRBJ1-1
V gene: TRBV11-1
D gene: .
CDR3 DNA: TGTGCCAGCAGCGCTCCCCCGTCGGGGGGCACTGAAGCTTTCTTT
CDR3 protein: CASSAPPSGGTEAFF

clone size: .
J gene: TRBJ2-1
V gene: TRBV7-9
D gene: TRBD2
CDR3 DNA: TGTGCCAGCAGCTTAGCTCTAGCGGCGGGGGATGAGCAGTTCTTC
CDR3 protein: CASSLALAAGDEQFF

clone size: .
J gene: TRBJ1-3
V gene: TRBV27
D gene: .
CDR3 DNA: TGTGCCAGCAGCTTTTCAGGGAGCTCTGGAAACACCATATATTTT
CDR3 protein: CASSFSGSSGNTIYF

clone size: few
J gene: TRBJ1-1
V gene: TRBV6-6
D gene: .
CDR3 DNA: TGTGCCAGCAGCTCGACAGAAATGAACACTGAAGCTTTCTTT
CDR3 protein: CASSSTEMNTEAFF

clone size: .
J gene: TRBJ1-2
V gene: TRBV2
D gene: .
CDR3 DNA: TGTGCCAGCAACTACATTGGCTACACCTTC
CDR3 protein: CASNYIGYTF

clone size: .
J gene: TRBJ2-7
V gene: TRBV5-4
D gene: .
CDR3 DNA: TGTGCCAGCAGCTTGGCGGGGAACTACGAGCAGTACTTC
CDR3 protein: CASSLAGNYEQYF

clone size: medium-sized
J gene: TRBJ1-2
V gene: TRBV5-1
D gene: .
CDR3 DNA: TGCGCCAGCAGCTTGGAGAGTGCCGGCGTCTATGGCTACACCTTC
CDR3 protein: CASSLESAGVYGYTF

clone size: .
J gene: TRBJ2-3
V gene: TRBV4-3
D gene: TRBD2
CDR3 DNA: TGCGCCAGCAGCCAAGACGGCGGGGGTGGGGGAACAGATACGCAGTATTTT
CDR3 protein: CASSQDGGGGGTDTQYF

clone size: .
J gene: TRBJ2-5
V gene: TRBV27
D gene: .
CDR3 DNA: TGTGCCAGCAGTTTATCAGGGCTAGAGACCCAGTACTTC
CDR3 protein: CASSLSGLETQYF

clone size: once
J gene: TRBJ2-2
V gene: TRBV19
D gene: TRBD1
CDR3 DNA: TGTGCCAGTAGTATAGATTGGACAGGGGGATTGACCGGGGAGCTGTTTTTT
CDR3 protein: CASSIDWTGGLTGELFF

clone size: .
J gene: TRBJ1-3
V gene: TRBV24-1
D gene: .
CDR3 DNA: TGTGCCACCAGAAGACAGAAACTAAACACCATATATTTT
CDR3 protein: CATRRQKLNTIYF

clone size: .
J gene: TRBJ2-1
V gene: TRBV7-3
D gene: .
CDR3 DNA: TGTGCCAGCAGCTTAAGCCCCGGGTACAATGAGCAGTTCTTC
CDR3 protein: CASSLSPGYNEQFF

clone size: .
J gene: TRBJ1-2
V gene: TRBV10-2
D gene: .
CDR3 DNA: TGCGCCAGCAGTCCGACAGGCCCGTGGGGCTACACCTTC
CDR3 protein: CASSPTGPWGYTF

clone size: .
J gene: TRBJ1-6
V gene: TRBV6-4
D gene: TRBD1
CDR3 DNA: TGTGCCAGCAGCCCGGGACAAGGGGGCAATTCACCCCTCCACTTT
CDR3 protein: CASSPGQGGNSPLHF

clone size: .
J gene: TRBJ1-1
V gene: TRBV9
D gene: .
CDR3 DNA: TGTGCCAGCAGCGTAGAAGGTCTTCGGGCTGAAGCTTTCTTT
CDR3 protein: CASSVEGLRAEAFF

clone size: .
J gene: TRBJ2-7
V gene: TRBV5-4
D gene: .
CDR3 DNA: TGTGCCAGCAGCTTGGGGGTGGTGGGGGCCGCAGGCGAGCAGTACTTC
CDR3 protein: CASSLGVVGAAGEQYF

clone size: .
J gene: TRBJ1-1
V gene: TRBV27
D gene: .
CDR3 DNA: TGTGCCAGCGTCGGGCGAGGGGCGGGCACTGAAGCTTTCTTT
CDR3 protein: CASVGRGAGTEAFF

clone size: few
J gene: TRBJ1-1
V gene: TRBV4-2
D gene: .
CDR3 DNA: TGTGCCAGCAGCTCTACCGGGGCGGCCACTGAAGCTTTCTTT
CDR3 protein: CASSSTGAATEAFF

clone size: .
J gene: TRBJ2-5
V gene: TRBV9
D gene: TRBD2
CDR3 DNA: TGTGCCAGCAGCGTTGGACTAGCGGGGGATCAAGAGACCCAGTACTTC
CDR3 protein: CASSVGLAGDQETQYF

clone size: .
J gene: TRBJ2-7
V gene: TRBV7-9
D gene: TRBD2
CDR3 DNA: TGTGCCAGCAGCCCGCCGCTTACTAGCGGGGGGGCGTACGAGCAGTACTTC
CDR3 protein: CASSPPLTSGGAYEQYF

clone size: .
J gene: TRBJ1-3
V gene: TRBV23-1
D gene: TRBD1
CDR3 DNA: TGCGCCAGCAGTCAACGCCAGGGGGCTGGAAACACCATATATTTT
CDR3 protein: CASSQRQGAGNTIYF

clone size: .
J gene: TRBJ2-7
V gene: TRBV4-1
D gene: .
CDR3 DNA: TGCGCCAGCAGCCAAGGCGTGGGGGCCGGTTACGAGCAGTACTTC
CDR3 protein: CASSQGVGAGYEQYF

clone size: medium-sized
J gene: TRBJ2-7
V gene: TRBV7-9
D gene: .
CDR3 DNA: TGTGCCAGCAGCTCAAACAGCGTGGACTACGAGCAGTACTTC
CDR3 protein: CASSSNSVDYEQYF

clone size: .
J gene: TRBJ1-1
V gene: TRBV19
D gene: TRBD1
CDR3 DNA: TGTGCCAGTAGTATAGAGGAGGGGGCTGGTTACACTGAAGCTTTCTTT
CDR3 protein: CASSIEEGAGYTEAFF

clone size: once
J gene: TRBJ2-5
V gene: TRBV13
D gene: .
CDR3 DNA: TGTGCCAGCAGCTTAGGGACAGTTGAGACCCAGTACTTC
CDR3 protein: CASSLGTVETQYF

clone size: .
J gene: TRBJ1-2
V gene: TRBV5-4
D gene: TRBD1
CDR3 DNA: TGTGCCAGCAGCTCCGGGACAGGTGGGGGCTACACCTTC
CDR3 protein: CASSSGTGGGYTF

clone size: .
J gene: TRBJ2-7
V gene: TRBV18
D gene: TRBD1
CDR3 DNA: TGTGCCAGCTCCCTCCAGGGGGTCAGGGCCCCCGAGCAGTACTTC
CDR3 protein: CASSLQGVRAPEQYF

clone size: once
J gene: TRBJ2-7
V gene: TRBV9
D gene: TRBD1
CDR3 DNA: TGTGCCAGCAGCCAAGCACAGGGGAACCCTTACGAGCAGTACTTC
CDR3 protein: CASSQAQGNPYEQYF

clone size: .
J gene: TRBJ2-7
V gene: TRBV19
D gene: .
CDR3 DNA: TGTGCCAGTAGTATGGGGAGCTACGAGCAGTACTTC
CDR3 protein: CASSMGSYEQYF

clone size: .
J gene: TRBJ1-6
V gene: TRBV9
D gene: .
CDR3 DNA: TGTGCCAGCAGCGTGAATTCCGGGACTAAGGATTCACCCCTCCACTTT
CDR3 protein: CASSVNSGTKDSPLHF

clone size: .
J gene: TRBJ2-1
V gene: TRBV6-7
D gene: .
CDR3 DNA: TGTGCCAGTCAGTTTCAGAGCGAGTCCTACAATGAGCAGTTCTTC
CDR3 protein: CASQFQSESYNEQFF

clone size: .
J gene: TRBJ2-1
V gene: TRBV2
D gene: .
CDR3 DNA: TGTGCCAGCAGCGGGGTCTACAATGAGCAGTTCTTC
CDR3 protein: CASSGVYNEQFF

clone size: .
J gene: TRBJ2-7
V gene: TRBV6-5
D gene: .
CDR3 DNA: TGTGCCAGCAGTTATTTTGGACCCGCCTTGGGGGGCGAGCAGTACTTC
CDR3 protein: CASSYFGPALGGEQYF

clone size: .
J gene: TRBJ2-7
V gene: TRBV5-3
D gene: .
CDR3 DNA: TGTGCCAGAAAAAGCGAAGAACAAAACATAAATTCTTACGAGCAGTACTTC
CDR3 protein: CARKSEEQNINSYEQYF

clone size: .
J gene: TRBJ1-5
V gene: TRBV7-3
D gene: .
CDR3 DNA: TGTGCCAGCAGCATAGGACGTACGGCCCAGCATTTT
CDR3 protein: CASSIGRTAQHF

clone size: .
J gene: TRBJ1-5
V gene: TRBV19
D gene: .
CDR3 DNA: TGTGCCAGTAGTATCACCGGGGAAGGGTTTTTTCCCCAGCATTTT
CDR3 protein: CASSITGEGFFPQHF

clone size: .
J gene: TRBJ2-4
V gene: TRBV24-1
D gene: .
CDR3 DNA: TGTGCCACCAGTGATACCCGACAGAAAAACATTCAGTACTTC
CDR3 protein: CATSDTRQKNIQYF

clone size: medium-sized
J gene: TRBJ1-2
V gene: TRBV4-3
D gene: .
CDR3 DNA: TGCGCCAGCAGCCGAGGATGGATCGATGGCTACACCTTC
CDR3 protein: CASSRGWIDGYTF

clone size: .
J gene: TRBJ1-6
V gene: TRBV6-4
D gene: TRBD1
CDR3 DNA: TGTGCCAGCAGTGACTCCGGGACAGGGAGTTCACCCCTCCACTTT
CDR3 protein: CASSDSGTGSSPLHF

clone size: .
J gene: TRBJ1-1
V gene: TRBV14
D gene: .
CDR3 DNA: TGTGCCAGCAGCCACCCAGAGGGGACCCCCTTGGGAGCTTTCTTT
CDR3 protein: CASSHPEGTPLGAFF

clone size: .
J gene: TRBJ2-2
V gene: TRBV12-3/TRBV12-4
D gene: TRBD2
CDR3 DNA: TGTGCCAGCAGTGGGGGGGGCACCGGGGAGCTGTTTTTT
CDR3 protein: CASSGGGTGELFF